Listed below are T cell receptor beta chains from one sample, sequenced in a study of shared clonotypes between healthy human individuals. Data came from immunoSEQ multiplex PCR; TCRdb stores just in-frame clones and leaves some out. The sample contains millions of clones, 85% to 95% of which appear only once. Sequencing was performed on naive CD4+ T cells sorted from blood. These receptors originate from a man aged 18 to 29 in good health. Each CDR3 is given with its conserved first and last residue. D genes are given only for firm matches. Clone sizes are given selectively: once, few, many, or a class where the clone is expanded.

D gene | J gene | clone size | V gene | CDR3 DNA | CDR3 protein
. | TRBJ2-7 | once | TRBV27 | TGTGCCAGCAGTCGACAGGCCTCCTACGAGCAGTACTTC | CASSRQASYEQYF
. | TRBJ2-7 | . | TRBV18 | TGTGCCAGCTCACCTAACGGGGCAACAACAGGGGCGGGGGAGCAGTACTTC | CASSPNGATTGAGEQYF
. | TRBJ2-7 | . | TRBV28 | TGTGCCAGAAAAAGGGGAAAGGGCTACGAGCAGTACTTC | CARKRGKGYEQYF
TRBD2 | TRBJ2-7 | . | TRBV19 | TGTGCCAGTAGTCGGCTAGCGGGAGATTCCTACGAGCAGTACTTC | CASSRLAGDSYEQYF
. | TRBJ1-1 | once | TRBV10-1 | TGCGCCAGCAGTGAGATCGACAGTCTGAACACTGAAGCTTTCTTT | CASSEIDSLNTEAFF
. | TRBJ1-2 | . | TRBV5-1 | TGCGCCAGCAGCTTGGAGGGCGACACTAACTATGGCTACACCTTC | CASSLEGDTNYGYTF
TRBD1 | TRBJ2-7 | . | TRBV28 | TGTGCCAGCAGAACCGGGACAGGGAGTGAGTACTTC | CASRTGTGSEYF
. | TRBJ2-2 | . | TRBV7-8 | TGTGCCAGCAGCTCTCAGGGGCAGGGGAGTGGCGGGGAGCTGTTTTTT | CASSSQGQGSGGELFF
. | TRBJ1-1 | once | TRBV5-4 | TGTGCCAGCAGCTTGGGGGGGGGCATGTCTGAAGCTTTCTTT | CASSLGGGMSEAFF
TRBD1 | TRBJ2-4 | . | TRBV30 | TGTGCCTGGGGGTCCGGACAGGGGGCCATTCAGTACTTC | CAWGSGQGAIQYF
. | TRBJ2-5 | . | TRBV27 | TGTGCCAGCAGTCCCCGGGCCCTTGGAGACCAGTACTTC | CASSPRALGDQYF
. | TRBJ2-7 | . | TRBV28 | TGTGCCAGCAGTTACGCCCCCGGGGACCCCGAGCAGTACTTC | CASSYAPGDPEQYF
TRBD1 | TRBJ2-6 | . | TRBV10-2 | TGCGCCACAACCCCCGGACAGGCCGGGGCCAACGTCCTGACTTTC | CATTPGQAGANVLTF
. | TRBJ2-7 | . | TRBV11-2 | TGTGCCAGCAGCTTAGATGGTCGGTGGGGGGAAGAGCAGTACTTC | CASSLDGRWGEEQYF
. | TRBJ1-1 | . | TRBV23-1 | TGCGCCAGCAGTCGGTCGGGCACTGAAGCTTTCTTT | CASSRSGTEAFF
. | TRBJ1-1 | . | TRBV29-1 | TGCAGCGTTGAACCCCGGATGAACACTGAAGCTTTCTTT | CSVEPRMNTEAFF
TRBD1 | TRBJ2-7 | . | TRBV27 | TGTGCCAGCAGTCCAGGGACAGGGCTCTACGAGCAGTACTTC | CASSPGTGLYEQYF
. | TRBJ2-7 | . | TRBV6-1 | TGTGCCAGCAGTTCGGGACACTTCTCCTACGAGCAGTACTTC | CASSSGHFSYEQYF
. | TRBJ2-3 | few | TRBV5-4 | TGTGCCAGCAGCTTGGGGCTAGCCGCCACAGATACGCAGTATTTT | CASSLGLAATDTQYF
. | TRBJ2-4 | . | TRBV2 | TGTGCCTCCATGTCCCTAGCCAAAAACATTCAGTACTTC | CASMSLAKNIQYF
. | TRBJ2-5 | . | TRBV7-9 | TGTGCCAGCAATCGGGGGTACCAAGAGACCCAGTACTTC | CASNRGYQETQYF
. | TRBJ1-3 | . | TRBV6-6 | TGTGCCAGCAGTTCAAAAGACGTTCACTCTGGAAACACCATATATTTT | CASSSKDVHSGNTIYF
. | TRBJ1-2 | . | TRBV4-3 | TGCGCCAGCAGCCAAGAAATAGGTGACTATGGCTACACCTTC | CASSQEIGDYGYTF
. | TRBJ2-7 | . | TRBV6-1 | TGTGCCAGCAGTTCCTATCGGGCCTCCAGCTACTTC | CASSSYRASSYF
. | TRBJ2-2 | . | TRBV6-6 | TGTGCCAGCAGTTACACAGCGAGGGGGGAGCTGTTTTTT | CASSYTARGELFF
TRBD2 | TRBJ2-3 | . | TRBV29-1 | TGCAGCGTGGGTCCGGGACTAGCGGGTGGAGATACGCAGTATTTT | CSVGPGLAGGDTQYF
. | TRBJ2-2 | . | TRBV18 | TGTGCCAGCTCACCTAACACAGGGCCGAACACCGGGGAGCTGTTTTTT | CASSPNTGPNTGELFF
TRBD2 | TRBJ2-3 | . | TRBV5-1 | TGCGCCAGCAGCTTGGCCAGCGGGGTTACAGATACGCAGTATTTT | CASSLASGVTDTQYF
. | TRBJ2-1 | . | TRBV28 | TGTGCCAGCATGGCGGGATATCGGTATGGTGAGCAGTTCTTC | CASMAGYRYGEQFF
. | TRBJ2-1 | . | TRBV27 | TGTGCCAGCAGCGCGCGACCGTACAATGAGCAGTTCTTC | CASSARPYNEQFF
. | TRBJ2-1 | . | TRBV2 | TGTGCCAGCAGTGGTGCCGGGGGCCACTTCAATGAGCAGTTCTTC | CASSGAGGHFNEQFF
. | TRBJ1-2 | . | TRBV5-4 | TGTGCCAGCAGCCAACGGGAGGGGAATGGCGGCTACACCTTC | CASSQREGNGGYTF
. | TRBJ1-2 | . | TRBV5-1 | TGCGCCAGCAGCGAGGTTGGAGGAAGTGGCTACACCTTC | CASSEVGGSGYTF
TRBD1 | TRBJ2-1 | . | TRBV29-1 | TGCAGCGTTCTAGGGACAGTTTACAATGAGCAGTTCTTC | CSVLGTVYNEQFF
. | TRBJ2-3 | . | TRBV5-4 | TGTGCCAGCAGCTTGTCCAAGGAAGATACGCAGTATTTT | CASSLSKEDTQYF
TRBD1 | TRBJ2-2 | . | TRBV19 | TGTGCCAGTAGGACAGGGGTCTTGAGTGCCGGGGAGCTGTTTTTT | CASRTGVLSAGELFF
. | TRBJ1-4 | once | TRBV5-4 | TGTGCCAGCACCGCACAGGGCTCCGCAACTAATGAAAAACTGTTTTTT | CASTAQGSATNEKLFF
. | TRBJ2-7 | . | TRBV28 | TGTGCCAGCAGTTCCCCAGGGCACCGCCACTCCTACGAGCAGTACTTC | CASSSPGHRHSYEQYF
TRBD1 | TRBJ2-3 | . | TRBV7-9 | TGTGCCAGCAGCCTAGTGGGACAGCTTAGCACAGATACGCAGTATTTT | CASSLVGQLSTDTQYF
. | TRBJ1-1 | . | TRBV11-2 | TGTGCCAGCCGAGCTTTCCGGGAAGCTTTCTTT | CASRAFREAFF
TRBD1 | TRBJ2-7 | . | TRBV12-5 | TGTGCTAGTGGTTCCTCAGGACAGGGTCGGACCTACGAGCAGTACTTC | CASGSSGQGRTYEQYF
. | TRBJ2-7 | . | TRBV5-6 | TGTGCCAGCAGCCACCGGGCCCGGAGCCACAGGGTTGGGGAGCAGTACTTC | CASSHRARSHRVGEQYF
. | TRBJ2-7 | . | TRBV19 | TGTGCCAGTAGTATAGCTCCCCTAGGGGCCACGAGCGAGCAGTACTTC | CASSIAPLGATSEQYF
TRBD1 | TRBJ2-4 | . | TRBV30 | TGTGCCTGGAGGCAGGGGGCGCGGAACATTCAGTACTTC | CAWRQGARNIQYF
. | TRBJ2-7 | . | TRBV30 | TGTGCCTGGAGTGTATCTAGCCTCGGCGAGCAGTACTTC | CAWSVSSLGEQYF
. | TRBJ1-2 | . | TRBV4-3 | TGCGCCAGCAGCCAAGACCCCGACAGCCATTACACCTTC | CASSQDPDSHYTF
TRBD2 | TRBJ2-1 | . | TRBV5-6 | TGTGCCAGCAGCTTGGGAGCGGGGTCAAGCTCCTACAATGAGCAGTTCTTC | CASSLGAGSSSYNEQFF
. | TRBJ1-2 | . | TRBV29-1 | TGCAGCGTTGCATCCCCCTATGGCTACACCTTC | CSVASPYGYTF
TRBD2 | TRBJ2-5 | . | TRBV11-3 | TGTGCCAGCAGCTTAGGGCTAGCGGGAGAAGAGACCCAGTACTTC | CASSLGLAGEETQYF
. | TRBJ1-1 | . | TRBV2 | TGTGCCAGCAGTTATCTGGGAAGCAGCACTGAAGCTTTCTTT | CASSYLGSSTEAFF